What follows describes a single T cell receptor beta chain. This specimen comes from a study of blood T cells in healthy people across ages. A sample-barcoded 5' primer and a J-beta primer mix were used in a second PCR of about 7 to 12 cycles. A single record per CDR3 protein comes from TCRdb applying MiXCR to the 5' RACE reads. The table has hundreds of thousands of distinct CDR3 sequences, 20% to 30% seen once; the top ten hold 8.5% to 9.5%. V was trimmed by 4 bases and J by 5 bases, leaving 9 bases between them. The CDR3 loop spans 13 amino acids. These data were likewise used in another study, on T cells of mothers and their children.

Sequencing was carried out using blood. This TCR was recovered from a boy aged 5-17 years in good health. The rearrangement joins TRBV12-3 or TRBV12-4 to TRBJ1-3; D is unresolved. In DNA form, the CDR3 reads TGTGCCAGCAGTTCCCAGCTGAGAAACACCATATATTTT. Encoded protein: CASSSQLRNTIYF.